Sequencing of this T cell receptor beta chain was carried out in a study of T cell responses to AZD1222 COVID-19 vaccine. This clone was detected once. The trim removed 4 bases at V and 0 bases at J, leaving 16 bases unmatched. The V gene's germline CDR1 is LGHNT and CDR2 FRNRAP. The CDR3 runs 21 residues. The method was immunoSEQ multiplex PCR; TCRdb's version includes in-frame clones alone and lacks a portion of them. The sample records some 80,000 clones, about 83% being singletons. This clonotype originated in an adult in good health. The genes are TRBV12-5 and TRBJ2-7; 15 bases match TRBD2. Sequenced material: peripheral blood, taken on day 0 of AZD1222 vaccination. The CDR3 sequence is CASGSTLPGLAGGKFSYEQYF. CDR3 in DNA: TGTGCTAGTGGTTCTACACTACCGGGACTAGCGGGGGGTAAGTTCTCCTACGAGCAGTACTTC.